A selection of T cell receptor beta chains follows, all from one sample in a study of PD-1 blockade in classical Hodgkin lymphoma. Here immunoSEQ multiplex PCR was the method, and the copy in TCRdb shows in-frame clones only, minus some. The profile shows roughly 10,000 clones, roughly 69% of them singletons. This specimen consisted of CD4+ T cells from blood, obtained at baseline. Receptors were obtained from a human donor with classical Hodgkin lymphoma. CDR3s leave out the opening cysteine and the closing phenylalanine or tryptophan. Each record gives: V gene, D gene, clone size, J gene, CDR3 protein. The D gene is left open where the match is weak. Only part of the rows carry a size: once, few, many, or a class if the clone is expanded.

V: TRBV18; D: NA; size: few; J: TRBJ1-5; CDR3: ASSRGVSNQPQH
V: TRBV5-1; D: TRBD2; size: NA; J: TRBJ2-5; CDR3: ASSRLAGAETQY
V: TRBV5-1; D: NA; size: NA; J: TRBJ2-2; CDR3: ASSWDGNTGELF
V: TRBV7-8; D: TRBD1; size: NA; J: TRBJ1-1; CDR3: ASSSQGANTEAF
V: TRBV5-4; D: TRBD1; size: few; J: TRBJ1-2; CDR3: ASSSGQVNYGYT
V: TRBV7-2; D: TRBD1; size: few; J: TRBJ1-2; CDR3: ASSSDRGGGYT
V: TRBV5-1; D: TRBD1; size: NA; J: TRBJ2-1; CDR3: ASSLGGTGAHNEQF
V: TRBV25-1; D: TRBD2; size: once; J: TRBJ2-7; CDR3: ASTGLAYHEQY
V: TRBV7-2; D: TRBD2; size: NA; J: TRBJ2-1; CDR3: ASSLFSGRAYNEQF
V: TRBV27; D: NA; size: NA; J: TRBJ2-2; CDR3: ASSRVSTGELF
V: TRBV5-5; D: NA; size: NA; J: TRBJ2-2; CDR3: ASSLNPGQVGELF
V: TRBV11-1; D: NA; size: NA; J: TRBJ1-1; CDR3: ASSLSLDRQNTEAF
V: TRBV4-2; D: NA; size: NA; J: TRBJ2-7; CDR3: ASSQYSRGSGTYEQY
V: TRBV5-1; D: NA; size: NA; J: TRBJ1-1; CDR3: ASSLAQAKMNTEAF
V: TRBV10-2; D: NA; size: NA; J: TRBJ1-1; CDR3: ASSVWQGSNTEAF
V: TRBV6-1; D: TRBD1; size: NA; J: TRBJ1-2; CDR3: ASSGIGGGYGYT
V: TRBV18; D: NA; size: NA; J: TRBJ1-5; CDR3: ASSPDLGGSNNQPQH
V: TRBV19; D: NA; size: few; J: TRBJ2-7; CDR3: ASSADSGSRVQY
V: TRBV9; D: TRBD1; size: NA; J: TRBJ2-1; CDR3: ASSAQGALPNEQF
V: TRBV27; D: NA; size: NA; J: TRBJ2-7; CDR3: ASSFGRGGRTSYEQY
V: TRBV19; D: TRBD2; size: NA; J: TRBJ2-1; CDR3: ASSMRGLAGGAGNNEQF
V: TRBV6-6; D: TRBD1; size: NA; J: TRBJ2-7; CDR3: ASSYAGQGAEQY
V: TRBV5-1; D: TRBD2; size: NA; J: TRBJ2-1; CDR3: ASSRSGTSGNTDEQF
V: TRBV2; D: TRBD2; size: NA; J: TRBJ2-1; CDR3: ASRGPGLAGGPGYNEQF
V: TRBV10-3; D: NA; size: NA; J: TRBJ1-4; CDR3: AIKAGIDAANEKLF
V: TRBV15; D: NA; size: NA; J: TRBJ2-2; CDR3: ATSSYRVTGELF
V: TRBV9; D: NA; size: NA; J: TRBJ2-3; CDR3: ASSVDSPDTQY
V: TRBV5-1; D: NA; size: NA; J: TRBJ2-5; CDR3: ASRGWGSQETQY
V: TRBV5-1; D: NA; size: NA; J: TRBJ2-2; CDR3: ASSPGQSTGELF
V: TRBV7-2; D: NA; size: NA; J: NA; CDR3: ASSLMGRSYEQY
V: TRBV27; D: NA; size: NA; J: TRBJ2-6; CDR3: ASSQRPISGANVLT
V: TRBV6-5; D: NA; size: few; J: TRBJ2-2; CDR3: ASSNTGELF
V: TRBV5-6; D: TRBD1; size: NA; J: TRBJ1-1; CDR3: ASSSTDRGRSEAF
V: TRBV5-6; D: NA; size: NA; J: TRBJ2-7; CDR3: ASSLSRLAGLDEQY
V: TRBV5-1; D: NA; size: NA; J: TRBJ1-1; CDR3: ASSLGSNTEAF
V: TRBV30; D: TRBD2; size: NA; J: TRBJ2-1; CDR3: AGGLAGVEQF
V: TRBV29-1; D: NA; size: once; J: TRBJ1-1; CDR3: SVDDDRVF
V: TRBV15; D: TRBD2; size: NA; J: TRBJ2-1; CDR3: ATSIVGEGLYNEQF
V: TRBV5-4; D: NA; size: few; J: TRBJ1-5; CDR3: ASSLQGAGQPQH
V: TRBV7-9; D: TRBD1; size: NA; J: TRBJ2-7; CDR3: ASSQAGQGARYEQY
V: TRBV19; D: NA; size: once; J: TRBJ2-1; CDR3: ASSMGTLNNEQF
V: TRBV4-1; D: NA; size: NA; J: TRBJ2-3; CDR3: ASSQDVSGPSADTQY
V: TRBV7-9; D: NA; size: NA; J: TRBJ2-7; CDR3: ASSPSGTRGEQY
V: TRBV11-1; D: NA; size: few; J: TRBJ1-1; CDR3: ASSADPGSITEAF
V: TRBV18; D: TRBD2; size: few; J: TRBJ2-3; CDR3: ASSPSGADTQY
V: TRBV6-5; D: NA; size: NA; J: TRBJ2-7; CDR3: ASSYQGVYEQY
V: TRBV2; D: NA; size: few; J: TRBJ2-5; CDR3: ASILGQNQETQY
V: TRBV6-6; D: NA; size: NA; J: TRBJ1-5; CDR3: ASSQAGSSQPQH
V: TRBV7-9; D: TRBD1; size: NA; J: TRBJ1-1; CDR3: ASSMGQGWAEAF
V: TRBV2; D: TRBD1; size: medium-sized; J: TRBJ1-2; CDR3: ASSLQGNGYT
V: TRBV18; D: NA; size: once; J: TRBJ2-2; CDR3: ASSPVDLNTGELF
V: TRBV4-2; D: TRBD1; size: NA; J: TRBJ2-5; CDR3: ASSRTGGQETQY
V: TRBV2; D: TRBD2; size: NA; J: TRBJ2-2; CDR3: ASRPETSRTGELF
V: TRBV6-5; D: NA; size: NA; J: TRBJ2-7; CDR3: ASSSPTGRTGYEQY
V: TRBV28; D: NA; size: NA; J: TRBJ2-7; CDR3: ASSFADEQY
V: TRBV27; D: NA; size: NA; J: TRBJ1-2; CDR3: ASSLTGSTNYGYT
V: TRBV5-4; D: NA; size: NA; J: TRBJ2-7; CDR3: ASSLGGAVSSYEQY
V: TRBV6-1; D: NA; size: NA; J: TRBJ1-5; CDR3: ASRLSQPQH
V: TRBV7-2; D: NA; size: once; J: TRBJ2-5; CDR3: ASVQGYQETQY